These 18 T cell receptor beta chains were sequenced from one sample in a study of T cells in Graves' hyperthyroidism and ophthalmopathy. TCR beta CDR3 regions were amplified from RNA. The HTBI primer set served for first-round RT-PCR of the TCR CDR3. Each CDR3 protein gets one entry after TCRdb re-called the multiplex PCR reads with MiXCR. Of approximately 600,000 distinct CDR3 sequences listed, 14% to 15% are singletons. The sequenced sample consisted of blood. All receptors come from a woman between 40 and 55 years old with Graves' ophthalmopathy.

This chain connects TRBV19 to TRBJ2-5; D possibly corresponds to TRBD2 (6 bases). V was trimmed by 7 bases and J by 5 bases, leaving 29 bases between them. The CDR3 spans 18 residues. Germline V gene data show CDR1 as LNHDA and CDR2 as SQIVND (reference sequence). The CDR3 coding sequence is TGTGCCAGTACCCCTGGGGCTTCGGGGACTCCCTCGGGCGAGACCCAGTACTTC. Protein sequence: CASTPGASGTPSGETQYF.

In this sample, this clonotype turned up a few times. The chain couples TRBV7-6 to TRBJ1-1, with 9 positions matching TRBD1. V dropped 2 bases and J dropped 5; count of bases not matched to a gene: 6. Germline lookup yields CDR1 SGHVS and CDR2 FNYEAQ. The CDR3 is 15 residues long. CDR3 DNA: TGTGCCAGCAGCTTAATGGGACAGGGAGAAACTGAAGCTTTCTTT. This codes for CASSLMGQGETEAFF.

The chain carries TRBV5-1 and TRBJ1-2; TRBD1 matches at 9 bases. After removal of 1 base from V and 6 bases from J, the junction contained 13 bases not matched to a gene. The CDR3 is 17 amino acids. Germline CDR1 and CDR2: SGHRS and YFSETQ. The CDR3: CASSLTPPGQGGNGYTF. CDR3 coding DNA: TGCGCCAGCAGCTTGACCCCCCCGGGACAGGGTGGGAATGGCTACACCTTC.

The chain links TRBV18 to TRBJ2-2, with a tentative D call TRBD1 (6 bases). Looked up from germline, CDR1 is KGHSH and CDR2 is LQKENI. Trimming left V 4 bases short and J 0 bases short, with 15 bases between. CDR3 size: 17 residues. The CDR3 protein is CASSLIQGVTNTGELFF. The CDR3 bases are TGTGCCAGCTCACTAATACAGGGAGTAACGAACACCGGGGAGCTGTTTTTT.

This clonotype was observed at least ten times. The V and J genes are TRBV20-1 and TRBJ1-2; perhaps TRBD1 as D (5 bases). CDR1 and CDR2 from the germline V gene are DFQATT and SNEGSKA (reference sequence). The CDR3 extends over 11 amino acids. CDR3 sequence reads: CSGGENYGYTF. In nucleotides, the CDR3 is TGCAGCGGAGGGGAGAACTATGGCTACACCTTC.

This clonotype was seen ten or more times. The chain recombines TRBV30 with TRBJ1-2; D not certain. V was trimmed by 0 bases and J by 8 bases, leaving 10 bases between them. This CDR3 has 12 residues. Per the germline V gene, CDR1 is GTSNPN and CDR2 is SVGIG (reference sequence). The CDR3 nucleotides read TGTGCCTGGAGTGTATGGGGAGGCGGCTACACCTTC. Translated: CAWSVWGGGYTF.

This clonotype was counted only a few times. The chain has TRBV7-8 and TRBJ1-1; D gene unclear. Trimming removed 8 bases at V and 5 bases at J, with 12 bases between. Germline V gene sequence: CDR1 SGHVS, CDR2 FQNEAQ. The CDR3 is made up of 12 amino acids. CDR3 sequence (DNA): TGTGCCAGCGGGCCCGCGAGGACTGAAGCTTTCTTT. Its translation: CASGPARTEAFF.

This clonotype was counted at least ten times. This chain uses TRBV3-1 with TRBJ1-1; D possibly corresponds to TRBD1 (5 bases). The CDR3 runs 15 residues. Germline CDR1 and CDR2: LGHDT and YNNKEL (reference sequence). The V gene lost 2 bases and the J gene lost 7 bases, with 17 bases spanning the gap. The CDR3 is CASSQHTRGGVEAFF. The DNA of the CDR3 is TGTGCCAGCAGCCAACACACTCGGGGGGGGGTTGAAGCTTTCTTT.

This clonotype has a count of ten or more. The chain is built from TRBV2 and TRBJ2-5; D is undetermined. Germline V gene lookup returns CDR1 SNHLY and CDR2 FYNNEI. CDR3 length: 12 residues. V shed 5 bases and J shed 3 bases, with 7 bases lying between them. Here the CDR3 DNA reads TGTGCCAGCAGTCGGCAAAAAGAGACCCAGTACTTC. Translated: CASSRQKETQYF.

There are a few counts of this clonotype. The chain is built from TRBV30 and TRBJ2-7; perhaps TRBD2 as D (5 bases). The CDR3 runs to 12 residues. CDR1 and CDR2 from the germline V gene are GTSNPN and SVGIG (reference sequence). Trimming cost V 3 bases and J 0 bases, with 6 bases left between them. In DNA, the CDR3 is TGTGCCTGGAGCACTAGCTCCTACGAGCAGTACTTC. Translation gives CAWSTSSYEQYF.

This clonotype was counted between two and nine times. The gene calls are TRBV28 and TRBJ2-2; 9 bases are a match to TRBD2. The junction had 8 bases not matched to a gene; V was cut back by 4 bases and J by 5 bases. CDR1 is MDHEN, CDR2 SYDVKM, per germline. The CDR3 totals 16 residues. CDR3 protein: CASSSPGSGGTGELFF. The DNA of the CDR3 is TGTGCCAGCAGTTCCCCCGGGAGCGGGGGGACCGGGGAGCTGTTTTTT.

The sample holds many counts of this clonotype. The CDR3 DNA follows: TGTGCCAGCAGTTTTGTTGGAGGGAGCTACGAGCAGTACTTC. Its translation: CASSFVGGSYEQYF. The chain links TRBV28 to TRBJ2-7; the D gene is possibly TRBD2 (6 bases). CDR3 length: 14 amino acids. From germline, CDR1 is MDHEN and CDR2 SYDVKM. The germline V and J ends were trimmed by 3 bases and 3 bases, with 12 bases remaining between them.

This clonotype was seen at least ten times. V and J are TRBV5-6 and TRBJ2-7; D is perhaps TRBD1 (6 bases). The length of the CDR3 is 12 residues. Germline V lookup: CDR1 SGHDT, CDR2 YYEEEE. Here the CDR3 reads CASAGDNYEQYF. The CDR3 DNA is TGTGCGTCGGCAGGGGATAACTACGAGCAGTACTTC.

The rearrangement uses TRBV2 and TRBJ2-2; D remains ambiguous. The CDR3 runs 15 residues. Germline CDR1 is SNHLY and CDR2 is FYNNEI. V was pared by 5 bases and J by 0 bases, with 10 bases between. The CDR3 DNA is TGTGCCAGCAGTTGGTACCCCGCGAACACCGGGGAGCTGTTTTTT. Its protein is CASSWYPANTGELFF.

V usage is TRBV6-1 and J usage is TRBJ2-5, with 9 bases aligning to TRBD2. This CDR3 contains 16 residues. V lost 6 bases to trimming and J lost 6 bases; unmatched junction nucleotides: 14. Germline CDR1 MNHNS, CDR2 SASEGT. The CDR3 DNA is TGTGCCAGCAGCCTGCAGACTAGCGGCTCTCATCAGACCCAGTACTTC. It specifies CASSLQTSGSHQTQYF.

This clonotype has a count of ten or more. This sequence joins TRBV11-2 and TRBJ2-5; 9 bases are shared with TRBD2. Germline trimming cut 5 bases from V and 3 bases from J; bases unmatched to any gene: 10. Per the germline V gene, CDR1 is SGHAT and CDR2 is FQNNGV. The CDR3 covers 16 residues. CDR3 DNA: TGTGCCAGCAGCCAATTTGGGCTAGCGGGAAAAGAGACCCAGTACTTC. It codes for CASSQFGLAGKETQYF.

The table lists this clonotype with a few counts. This sequence joins TRBV5-4 and TRBJ1-5; TRBD1 is a possible D gene (5 bases). Germline V CDR1 and CDR2: SGHNT, YYREEE (reference sequence). The CDR3 length is 17 residues. V was clipped by 2 bases and J by 1 base, with 16 bases between them. CDR3 sequence (DNA): TGTGCCAGCAGCTTTAGTGCGGGGGGGATCAGCAATCAGCCCCAGCATTTT. Translated, it gives CASSFSAGGISNQPQHF. The full variable domain, in which reference TRBV5-4 and TRBJ1-5 provide the parts outside the CDR3, is ETGVTQSPTHLIKTRGQQVTLRCSSQSGHNTVSWYQQALGQGPQFIFQYYREEENGRGNFPPRFSGLQFPNYSSELNVNALELDDSALYLCASSFSAGGISNQPQHFGDGTRLSIL.

This clonotype appeared a few times. CDR3 DNA: TGCAGCGTTGAGGCCTATACAACCGGGGAGCTGTTTTTT. Residues: CSVEAYTTGELFF. V and J are TRBV29-1 and TRBJ2-2; D not certain. The CDR3 is made up of 13 amino acids. V was cut by 3 bases and J by 5 bases, with 10 bases left in between. CDR1 is SQVTM, CDR2 ANQGSEA, per germline.